This is a list of T cell receptor beta chains from one sample in a study of T cells after yellow fever vaccination. TCRdb fed the 5' RACE reads into MiXCR, producing one record per CDR3 protein. The table lists approximately 550,000 distinct CDR3 sequences, roughly a fifth of them singletons, with roughly an eighth in the top ten. The sequencing here drew on PBMCs, taken 15 days after the yellow fever booster vaccination. These receptors came from a man aged 30-40 years who received the YFV17D yellow fever vaccine. CDR3s include the opening cysteine and the closing phenylalanine or tryptophan. D genes are given only for firm matches. Where a row states a size, it is once, few, many or the class of an expanded clone; other rows omit it.

NA,few,TRBV20-1,TRBJ2-7,TGCAGTGCTAGAGAAGCGGTGGAACTCCACGAGCAGTACTTC,CSAREAVELHEQYF
NA,NA,TRBV25-1,TRBJ2-7,TGTGCCAGCAGTGATCTCCGGGACACCGGAGGCTCCGAGCAGTACTTC,CASSDLRDTGGSEQYF
NA,many,TRBV5-1,TRBJ2-2,TGCGCCAGCAGCTTCGGACAAACCGGGGAGCTGTTTTTT,CASSFGQTGELFF
NA,few,TRBV30,TRBJ2-7,TGTGCCTGGAAAGGGTGGCAGGTCTCCTACGAGCAGTACTTC,CAWKGWQVSYEQYF
NA,NA,TRBV12-3/TRBV12-4,TRBJ1-1,TGTGCCAGCACCCCGGGGCAGTTGAACACTGAAGCTTTCTTT,CASTPGQLNTEAFF
NA,NA,TRBV12-3/TRBV12-4,TRBJ2-4,TGTGCCAGCAGTTTTCTGGGTGGGGCGGGCAAAAACATTCAGTACTTC,CASSFLGGAGKNIQYF
NA,NA,TRBV29-1,TRBJ2-1,TGCAGCGTTGCCATCGGCTACAATGAGCAGTTCTTC,CSVAIGYNEQFF
NA,few,TRBV11-2,TRBJ2-1,TGTGCCAGCAGCCCGGAAGGGCAGGGCGTCGGTGAGCAGTTCTTC,CASSPEGQGVGEQFF
TRBD1,NA,TRBV6-1,TRBJ2-3,TGTGCCAGCAGGAACCGGGACAGGGGGTATTTTCCAGATACGCAGTATTTT,CASRNRDRGYFPDTQYF
TRBD1,few,TRBV18,TRBJ1-6,TGTGCCAGCTCACCGTCAATGACAGGGGTAAATTCACCCCTCCACTTT,CASSPSMTGVNSPLHF
NA,NA,TRBV7-9,TRBJ2-3,TGTGCCAGCAGCCGGAGGACGGGGACGGATACGCAGTATTTT,CASSRRTGTDTQYF
TRBD2,NA,TRBV18,TRBJ2-5,TGTGCCAGCTCACCACGTAGCGGGAGGTCCCTCCAAGAGACCAAGTACTTC,CASSPRSGRSLQETKYF
NA,few,TRBV20-1,TRBJ2-7,TGCAGTGCTCCGACTAACTCCTACGAGCAGTACTTC,CSAPTNSYEQYF
TRBD2,few,TRBV5-4,TRBJ2-1,TGTGCCAGCAGCCCCTTAACTAGCGGGAGTAGGGATGAGCAGTTCTTC,CASSPLTSGSRDEQFF
NA,NA,TRBV29-1,TRBJ2-5,TGCATCCCCCAGACCCAGTACTTC,CIPQTQYF
NA,once,TRBV5-6,TRBJ1-1,TGTGCCAGCAGCTTCCAGACTTATATGAACACTGAAGCTTTCTTT,CASSFQTYMNTEAFF
NA,NA,TRBV6-5,TRBJ2-1,TGTGCCAGCGCTCCGGGACCGAGCTCCTACAATGAGCAGTTCTTC,CASAPGPSSYNEQFF
NA,NA,TRBV30,TRBJ2-6,TGTGCCACGGACCCTTCTGGGGCCAACGTCCTGACTTTC,CATDPSGANVLTF
NA,NA,TRBV6-1,TRBJ2-4,TGTGCCAGCAGTGAAGGGACAATAGCCAAAAACATTCAGTACTTC,CASSEGTIAKNIQYF
NA,NA,TRBV7-6,TRBJ2-2,TGTGCCAGCAGCTTGCGGGCGGTCGGGGAGCTGTTTTTT,CASSLRAVGELFF
NA,few,TRBV6-5,TRBJ2-5,NA,CASSTSWGSQETQYF
NA,NA,TRBV28,TRBJ2-2,TGTGCCAGCAGTTTATCCCCGCGGGAAGATGCGAACACCGGGGAGCTGTTTTTT,CASSLSPREDANTGELFF
TRBD1,few,TRBV5-1,TRBJ2-7,TGCGCCAGCCGCAGGGACAGTGCCTACGAGCAGTACTTC,CASRRDSAYEQYF
TRBD1,NA,TRBV7-8,TRBJ2-7,TGTGCCAGCAGCTCCCAGACAGGGAATACCTACGAGCAGTACTTC,CASSSQTGNTYEQYF
NA,NA,TRBV3-1,TRBJ2-7,TGTGCCAGCAGCCAAGTCGGCGGGGACAGCTCCTACGAGCAGTACTTC,CASSQVGGDSSYEQYF
NA,few,TRBV12-3/TRBV12-4,TRBJ1-4,TGTGCCAGCGGGAGTGGACAAAAACTGTTTTTT,CASGSGQKLFF
NA,NA,TRBV12-3/TRBV12-4,TRBJ1-2,TGTGCCAGCAGTGTGACAGATCAGGGTGGCTACACCTTC,CASSVTDQGGYTF